The present T cell receptor beta chain was sequenced within a study of blood T cell repertoires in COVID-19. The CDR3 is 13 amino acids. Between the trimmed V and J ends, which lost 6 bases and 0 bases, there was a span of 8 bases. Germline assignment: CDR1 LNHDA and CDR2 SQIVND (reference sequence). Assay used: immunoSEQ multiplex PCR; TCRdb lists only in-frame clones, some missing. The table records under 200,000 clones, around 84% of them present only once. The J gene is TRBJ2-5, the V gene TRBV19; D ambiguous. Sequenced material: peripheral blood. This clonotype was obtained from a woman in her fifties or sixties with COVID-19, enrolled during active disease. For the CDR3, the DNA is TGTGCCAGTAGCCCCCTCGACCAAGAGACCCAGTACTTC. Its translation is CASSPLDQETQYF.